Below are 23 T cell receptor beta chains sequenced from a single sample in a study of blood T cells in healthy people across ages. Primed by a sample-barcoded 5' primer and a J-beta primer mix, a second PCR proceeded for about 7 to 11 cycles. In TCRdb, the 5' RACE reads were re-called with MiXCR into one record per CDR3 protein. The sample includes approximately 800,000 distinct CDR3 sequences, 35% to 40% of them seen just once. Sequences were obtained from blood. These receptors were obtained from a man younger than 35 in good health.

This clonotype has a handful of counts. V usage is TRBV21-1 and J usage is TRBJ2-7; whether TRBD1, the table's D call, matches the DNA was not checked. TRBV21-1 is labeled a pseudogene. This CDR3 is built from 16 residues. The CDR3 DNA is TGTGCCAGCAGCAATGATGCTTTCGGGGACACCTACGAGCAGTACTTC. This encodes CASSNDAFGDTYEQYF.

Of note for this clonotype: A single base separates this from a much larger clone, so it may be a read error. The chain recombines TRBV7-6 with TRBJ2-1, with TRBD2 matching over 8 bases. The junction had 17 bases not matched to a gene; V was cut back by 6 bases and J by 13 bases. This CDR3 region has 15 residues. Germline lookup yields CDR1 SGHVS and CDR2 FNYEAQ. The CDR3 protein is CASSSPGGRKETQFF. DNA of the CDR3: TGTGCCAGCAGTTCCCCGGGGGGGCGCAAAGAGACCCAGTTCTTC. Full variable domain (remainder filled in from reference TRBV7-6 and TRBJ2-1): GAGVSQSPRYKVTKRGQDVALRCDPISGHVSLYWYRQALGQGPEFLTYFNYEAQQDKSGLPNDRFSAERPEGSISTLTIQRTEQRDSAMYRCASSSPGGRKETQFFGPGTRLTVL.

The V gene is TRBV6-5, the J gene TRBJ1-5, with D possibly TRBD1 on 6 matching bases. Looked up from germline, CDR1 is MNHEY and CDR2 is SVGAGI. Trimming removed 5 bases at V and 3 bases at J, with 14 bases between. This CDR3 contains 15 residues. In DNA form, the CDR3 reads TGTGCCAGCAGTGTGACAGGAAACTTCAATCAGCCCCAGCATTTT. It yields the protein CASSVTGNFNQPQHF.

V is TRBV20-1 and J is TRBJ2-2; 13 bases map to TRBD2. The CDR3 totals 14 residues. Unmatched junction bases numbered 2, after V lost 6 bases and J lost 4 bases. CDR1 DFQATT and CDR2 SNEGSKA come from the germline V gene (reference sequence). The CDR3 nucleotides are TGCAGTGCACTAGCGGGGGGGAGCACCGGGGAGCTGTTTTTT. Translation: CSALAGGSTGELFF.

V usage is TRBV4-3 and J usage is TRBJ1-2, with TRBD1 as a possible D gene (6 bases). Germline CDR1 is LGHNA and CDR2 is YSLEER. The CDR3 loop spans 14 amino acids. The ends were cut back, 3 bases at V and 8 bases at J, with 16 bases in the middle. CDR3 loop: CASSQDHRVEGYTF. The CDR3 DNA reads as TGCGCCAGCAGCCAGGATCACAGGGTAGAAGGCTACACCTTC.

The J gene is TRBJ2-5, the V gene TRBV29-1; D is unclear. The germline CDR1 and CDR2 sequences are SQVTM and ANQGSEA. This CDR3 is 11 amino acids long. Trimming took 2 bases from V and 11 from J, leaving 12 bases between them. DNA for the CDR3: TGCAGCGTTGAAACGGGCAATGAGCAGTACTTC. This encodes CSVETGNEQYF.

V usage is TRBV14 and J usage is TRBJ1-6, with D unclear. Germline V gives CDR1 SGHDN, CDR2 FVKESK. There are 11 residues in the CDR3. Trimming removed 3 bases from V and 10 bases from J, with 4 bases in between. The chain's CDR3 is CASSHGSPLHF. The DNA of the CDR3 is TGTGCCAGCAGCCACGGCTCACCCCTCCACTTT.

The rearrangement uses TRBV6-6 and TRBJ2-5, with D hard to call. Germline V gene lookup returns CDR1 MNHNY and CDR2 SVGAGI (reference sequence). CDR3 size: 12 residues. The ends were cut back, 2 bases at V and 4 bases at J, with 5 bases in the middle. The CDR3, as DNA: TGTGCCAGCAGTTACGAGGTAGAGACCCAGTACTTC. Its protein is CASSYEVETQYF.

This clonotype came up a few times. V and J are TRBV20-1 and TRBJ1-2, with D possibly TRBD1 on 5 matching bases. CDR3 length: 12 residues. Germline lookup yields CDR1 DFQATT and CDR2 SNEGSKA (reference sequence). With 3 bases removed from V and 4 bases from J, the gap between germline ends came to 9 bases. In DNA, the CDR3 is TGCAGTGCTAGCTCGACAGCCTATGGCTACACCTTC. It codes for CSASSTAYGYTF.

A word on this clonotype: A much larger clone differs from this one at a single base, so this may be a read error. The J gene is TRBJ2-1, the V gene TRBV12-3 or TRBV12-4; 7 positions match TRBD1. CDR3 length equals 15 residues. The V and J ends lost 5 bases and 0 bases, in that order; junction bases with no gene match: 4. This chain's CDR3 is CASSGGQNSYNEQFF. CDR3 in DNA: TGTGCCAGCAGTGGGGGACAGAACTCCTACAATGAGCAGTTCTTC.

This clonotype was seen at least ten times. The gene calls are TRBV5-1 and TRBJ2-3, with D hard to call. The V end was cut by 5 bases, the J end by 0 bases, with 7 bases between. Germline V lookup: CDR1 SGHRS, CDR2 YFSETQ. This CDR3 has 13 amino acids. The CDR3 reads CASRQSSTDTQYF. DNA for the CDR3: TGCGCCAGCAGGCAATCGAGCACAGATACGCAGTATTTT.

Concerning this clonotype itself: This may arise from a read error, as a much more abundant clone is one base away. CDR3 sequence reads: CASGQDTASFNEQFF. The CDR3 bases are TGCGCCAGCGGCCAAGATACTGCCAGCTTCAATGAGCAGTTCTTC. The chain joins TRBV4-3 to TRBJ2-1; D gene ambiguous. Germline CDR1 and CDR2: LGHNA and YSLEER. CDR3 size: 15 residues.

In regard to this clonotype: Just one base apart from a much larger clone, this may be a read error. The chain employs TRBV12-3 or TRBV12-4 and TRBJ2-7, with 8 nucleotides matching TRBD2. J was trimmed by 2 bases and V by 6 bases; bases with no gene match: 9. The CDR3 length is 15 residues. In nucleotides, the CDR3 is TGTGCCAGCAGGTTTAGCGGGGAGAGCGCCTACGAGCAGTACTTC. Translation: CASRFSGESAYEQYF.

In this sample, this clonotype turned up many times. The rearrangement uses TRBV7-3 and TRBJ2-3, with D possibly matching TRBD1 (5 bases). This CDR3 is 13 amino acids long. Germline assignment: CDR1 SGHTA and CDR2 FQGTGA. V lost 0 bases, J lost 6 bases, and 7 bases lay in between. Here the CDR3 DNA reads TGTGCCAGCAGCTTAACTCCAGGGGATACGCAGTATTTT. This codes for CASSLTPGDTQYF.

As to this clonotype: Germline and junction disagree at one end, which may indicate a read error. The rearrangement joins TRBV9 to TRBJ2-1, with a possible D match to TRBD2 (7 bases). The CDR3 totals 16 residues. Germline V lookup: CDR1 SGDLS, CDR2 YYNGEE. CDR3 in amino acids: CVSSVVGGGSYNEQFF. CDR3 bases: TGTGTCAGCAGCGTAGTAGGGGGGGGCTCCTACAATGAGCAGTTCTTC.

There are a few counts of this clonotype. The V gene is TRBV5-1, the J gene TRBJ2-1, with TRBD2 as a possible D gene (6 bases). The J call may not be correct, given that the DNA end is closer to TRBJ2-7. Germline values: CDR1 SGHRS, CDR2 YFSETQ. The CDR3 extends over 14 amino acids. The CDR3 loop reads CASSPGASYNEQYF. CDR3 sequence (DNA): TGCGCCAGCAGCCCGGGAGCTTCTTACAATGAGCAGTACTTC.

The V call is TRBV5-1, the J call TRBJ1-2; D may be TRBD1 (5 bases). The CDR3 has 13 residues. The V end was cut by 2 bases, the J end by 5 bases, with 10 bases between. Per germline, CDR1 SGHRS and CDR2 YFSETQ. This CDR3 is CASSLEQVYGYTF. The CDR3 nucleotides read TGCGCCAGCAGCTTAGAACAGGTTTATGGCTACACCTTC.

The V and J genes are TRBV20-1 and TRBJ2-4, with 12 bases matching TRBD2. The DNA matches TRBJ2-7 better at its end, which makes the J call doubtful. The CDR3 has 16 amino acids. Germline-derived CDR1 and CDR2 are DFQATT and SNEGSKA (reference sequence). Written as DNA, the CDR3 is TGCAGTGCCTCGCCCCCTAGCGGGGGGGACTCCTACGAGCAGTACTTC. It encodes CSASPPSGGDSYEQYF.

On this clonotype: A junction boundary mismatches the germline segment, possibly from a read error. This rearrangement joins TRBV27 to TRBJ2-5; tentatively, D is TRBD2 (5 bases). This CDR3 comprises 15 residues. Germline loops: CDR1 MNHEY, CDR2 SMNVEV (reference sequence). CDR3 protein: CAGSTNQRSLETQYF. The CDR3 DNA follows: TGTGCCGGCAGCACTAATCAGCGGAGCCTTGAGACCCAGTACTTC.

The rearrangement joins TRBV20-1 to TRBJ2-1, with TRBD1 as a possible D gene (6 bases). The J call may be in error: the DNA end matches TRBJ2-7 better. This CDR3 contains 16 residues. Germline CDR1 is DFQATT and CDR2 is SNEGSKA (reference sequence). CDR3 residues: CSARVGGVLPYNEQYF. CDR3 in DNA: TGCAGTGCAAGGGTAGGGGGTGTACTACCCTACAATGAGCAGTACTTC.

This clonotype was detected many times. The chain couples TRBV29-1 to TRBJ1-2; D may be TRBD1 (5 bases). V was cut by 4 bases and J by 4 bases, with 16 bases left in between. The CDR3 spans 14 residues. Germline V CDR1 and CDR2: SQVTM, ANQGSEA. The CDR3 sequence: CSVGEEGTVYGYTF. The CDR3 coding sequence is TGCAGCGTTGGGGAGGAGGGGACGGTCTATGGCTACACCTTC.

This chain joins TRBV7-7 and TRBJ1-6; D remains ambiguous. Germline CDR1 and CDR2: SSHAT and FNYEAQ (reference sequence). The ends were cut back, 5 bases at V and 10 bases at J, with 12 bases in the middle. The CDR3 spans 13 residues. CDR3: CASSPDPGSPLHF. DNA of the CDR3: TGTGCCAGCAGCCCCGATCCCGGGTCACCCCTCCACTTT.

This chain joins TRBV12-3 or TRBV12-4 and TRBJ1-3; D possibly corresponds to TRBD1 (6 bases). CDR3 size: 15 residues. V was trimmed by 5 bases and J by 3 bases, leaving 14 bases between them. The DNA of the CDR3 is TGTGCCAGCAGTAAAAACAGGGTGGATGGAAACACCATATATTTT. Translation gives CASSKNRVDGNTIYF.